Shown below are 29 T cell receptor beta chains from a single sample sequenced in a study of cytomegalovirus exposure and HLA in healthy donors. A multiplex PCR was run with 60 Vbeta primers and 13 Jbeta primers. Sequencing used immunoSEQ multiplex PCR; TCRdb keeps in-frame clones, though not all of them. The data hold approximately 120,000 clones, with about 70% observed a single time. The sequenced material came from PBMCs. These receptor sequences come from a woman aged 55 to 70 in good health and CMV-seropositive.

The J gene is TRBJ2-1, the V gene TRBV19; the match to TRBD2 covers 10 bases. V gave up 8 bases and J gave up 2 bases; unmatched junction bases: 3. Germline V lookup: CDR1 LNHDA, CDR2 SQIVND (reference sequence). CDR3 length: 14 residues. The CDR3 DNA reads TGTGCCAGTTCTAGCGGGAGTACCTACAATGAGCAGTTCTTC. Translation: CASSSGSTYNEQFF.

This chain connects TRBV6-1 to TRBJ1-1, with a weak D call TRBD1 (5 bases). V dropped 4 bases and J dropped 6 bases, with 18 bases sitting between them. The germline V gene encodes CDR1 MNHNS and CDR2 SASEGT. This CDR3 is built from 15 residues. The CDR3 sequence: CASSVAQVGLAEAFF. The CDR3 bases are TGTGCCAGCAGTGTCGCACAGGTGGGGTTAGCTGAAGCTTTCTTT.

The CDR3, as DNA: TGTGCCAGTAGTCTTCGACAGGGTTCCTACAATGAGCAGTTCTTC. It specifies CASSLRQGSYNEQFF. This sequence joins TRBV19 and TRBJ2-1; TRBD1 agrees at 7 bases. This CDR3 is built from 15 residues. Per the germline V gene, CDR1 is LNHDA and CDR2 is SQIVND (reference sequence). After removal of 5 bases from V and 1 base from J, the junction contained 5 bases not matched to a gene.

The chain links TRBV13 to TRBJ2-7; the match to TRBD1 covers 9 bases. The CDR3 contains 14 residues. Germline CDR1 and CDR2: PRHDT and FYEKMQ (reference sequence). With V trimmed by 0 bases and J by 6 bases, 3 bases remained unmatched. In DNA form, the CDR3 reads TGTGCCAGCAGCTTAGGCATGGACAGGGGCGAGCAGTACTTC. The encoded protein is CASSLGMDRGEQYF.

The chain joins TRBV28 to TRBJ1-2; 9 positions agree with TRBD1. The CDR3 has 15 residues. Trimming at V came to 4 bases and at J to 4 bases, leaving 7 bases not matched to a gene. Germline assignment: CDR1 MDHEN and CDR2 SYDVKM. CDR3 protein: CASSSIDRGGYGYTF. The CDR3 region has the DNA TGTGCCAGCAGTTCTATAGACAGGGGGGGCTATGGCTACACCTTC.

To note about this clone: A junction end diverges from the germline sequence, so it may reflect a read error. The J gene is TRBJ1-4, the V gene TRBV7-9; 7 bases line up with TRBD1. The CDR3 length is 16 residues. Per the germline V gene, CDR1 is SEHNR and CDR2 is FQNEAQ (reference sequence). The CDR3 nucleotides are TGTTCCAGCAGCCCTACAATCGAGGGGGCGAGGGAAAAACTGTTTTTT. It is translated as CSSSPTIEGAREKLFF.

The chain joins TRBV5-6 to TRBJ2-7; 11 bases match TRBD2. Germline CDR1 is SGHDT and CDR2 is YYEEEE. This CDR3 spans 17 amino acids. The J segment lost 2 bases and the V segment lost 2 bases, leaving 9 bases of the junction unmatched. CDR3 region: CASSFLAGGRRTYEQYF. The CDR3 bases are TGTGCCAGCAGCTTTCTAGCGGGGGGTAGAAGAACCTACGAGCAGTACTTC.

The chain combines TRBV6-5 with TRBJ2-1; D uncertain. CDR1 MNHEY and CDR2 SVGAGI come from the germline V gene. This CDR3 region has 14 residues. Trimming shortened V by 2 bases and J by 1 base, and 6 bases separated the two germline ends. The CDR3 sequence is CASSYGASYNEQFF. The CDR3 DNA reads as TGTGCCAGCAGTTACGGAGCGTCCTACAATGAGCAGTTCTTC.

The J gene is TRBJ1-2, the V gene TRBV4-2; tentative D call: TRBD1 (5 bases). V lost 0 bases, J lost 4 bases, and 9 bases lay in between. Germline V CDR1 and CDR2: LGHNA, YNFKEQ. The CDR3 sequence is 14 residues long. This chain's CDR3 is CASSQDQGLYGYTF. The CDR3 DNA reads TGTGCCAGCAGCCAAGATCAGGGTCTCTATGGCTACACCTTC.

V and J are TRBV29-1 and TRBJ2-3; 8 positions match TRBD2. Unmatched junction bases numbered 9, after V lost 7 bases and J lost 3 bases. Germline CDR1 and CDR2: SQVTM and ANQGSEA. This CDR3 is 14 amino acids long. The CDR3 reads CSATGGAGTDTQYF. Written as DNA, the CDR3 is TGCAGCGCAACCGGGGGGGCCGGGACAGATACGCAGTATTTT.

CDR3 amino acids: CASSLGGLGGDTQYF. The CDR3 nucleotides are TGCGCCAGCAGCTTGGGGGGACTAGGAGGAGATACGCAGTATTTT. The rearrangement uses TRBV5-1 and TRBJ2-3, with 8 positions matching TRBD2. Per the germline V gene, CDR1 is SGHRS and CDR2 is YFSETQ. The CDR3 loop spans 15 amino acids. Trimming cost V 0 bases and J 5 bases; bases outside gene matches: 5.

This clone has a handful of counts. For the CDR3, the DNA is TGTGCCAGCAGCGTCAACAGGGGGCTTAATGAAAAACTGTTTTTT. Its protein product is CASSVNRGLNEKLFF. V and J are TRBV7-9 and TRBJ1-4; 9 positions agree with TRBD1. Trimming took 5 bases from V and 4 from J; bases not matched to a gene: 5. Germline CDR1 reads SEHNR; CDR2 reads FQNEAQ (reference sequence). The CDR3 extends over 15 amino acids. The variable domain in full, completed from reference TRBV7-9 and TRBJ1-4, reads DTGVSQNPRHKITKRGQNVTFRCDPISEHNRLYWYRQTLGQGPEFLTYFQNEAQLEKSRLLSDRFSAERPKGSFSTLEIQRTEQGDSAMYLCASSVNRGLNEKLFFGSGTQLSVL.

This rearrangement joins TRBV27 to TRBJ2-2, with D possibly being TRBD1 (5 bases). V dropped 6 bases and J dropped 3 bases, with 8 bases sitting between them. Per the germline V gene, CDR1 is MNHEY and CDR2 is SMNVEV (reference sequence). CDR3 size: 13 residues. The CDR3 sequence: CASRGQDTGELFF. Here the CDR3 DNA reads TGTGCCAGCAGGGGGCAGGACACCGGGGAGCTGTTTTTT.

The chain employs TRBV11-2 and TRBJ1-6, with TRBD1 as a possible D gene (6 bases). This CDR3 has 15 residues. The germline gives CDR1 SGHAT, CDR2 FQNNGV. V lost 3 bases and J 2 bases, leaving 8 bases between the germline ends. CDR3 coding DNA: TGTGCCAGCAGCTTCAGGGGCACCTATAATTCACCCCTCCACTTT. Encoded protein: CASSFRGTYNSPLHF. Complete variable domain (other parts from reference TRBV11-2 and TRBJ1-6): EAGVAQSPRYKIIEKRQSVAFWCNPISGHATLYWYQQILGQGPKLLIQFQNNGVVDDSQLPKDRFSAERLKGVDSTLKIQPAKLEDSAVYLCASSFRGTYNSPLHFGNGTRLTVT.

This chain joins TRBV19 and TRBJ1-5; D not resolved. Germline loops: CDR1 LNHDA, CDR2 SQIVND (reference sequence). Trimming stripped 10 bases from V and 4 bases from J, with 17 bases between. This CDR3 is built from 14 residues. The CDR3 region is CATRREGSNQPQHF. The CDR3 coding sequence is TGTGCCACGAGGAGGGAGGGATCTAATCAGCCCCAGCATTTT. The full variable domain, its missing parts supplied by reference TRBV19 and TRBJ1-5, is DGGITQSPKYLFRKEGQNVTLSCEQNLNHDAMYWYRQDPGQGLRLIYYSQIVNDFQKGDIAEGYSVSREKKESFPLTVTSAQKNPTAFYLCATRREGSNQPQHFGDGTRLSIL.

The chain combines TRBV19 with TRBJ1-6; no clear D. CDR3 length: 14 amino acids. The germline gives CDR1 LNHDA, CDR2 SQIVND (reference sequence). V lost 4 bases and J lost 3, with 7 bases in between. CDR3 sequence: CASSSGSYNSPLHF. In DNA, the CDR3 is TGTGCCAGTAGTAGCGGGAGCTATAATTCACCCCTCCACTTT.

The rearrangement links TRBV18 to TRBJ2-3, with 15 bases fitting TRBD2. Per germline, CDR1 KGHSH and CDR2 LQKENI. The junction had 7 bases not matched to a gene; V was cut back by 3 bases and J by 3 bases. The CDR3 is 18 amino acids. CDR3 residues: CASSPFGLAGGPTDTQYF. The DNA of the CDR3 is TGTGCCAGCTCACCCTTTGGACTAGCGGGAGGGCCGACAGATACGCAGTATTTT.

This clone was found once. The chain employs TRBV10-3 and TRBJ2-1; TRBD1 matches 8 bases. This CDR3 region has 17 residues. Germline CDR1 ENHRY, CDR2 SYGVKD. Trimming removed 6 bases from V and 3 bases from J; junction bases left unmatched: 13. The CDR3 coding sequence is TGTGCCATCAGGCCAGGGGAAGGACAGGGATTCTACAATGAGCAGTTCTTC. Amino acids: CAIRPGEGQGFYNEQFF.

This chain links TRBV6-4 with TRBJ2-5; 9 bases agree with TRBD1. V lost 6 bases, J lost 5 bases, and 10 bases stayed unmatched. The length of the CDR3 is 15 residues. Per germline, CDR1 MRHNA and CDR2 SNTAGT. The CDR3 nucleotides read TGTGCCAGCAGCCCGGCACAGGGGGCCGGGGAGACCCAGTACTTC. Translating it yields CASSPAQGAGETQYF.

This chain's CDR3 is CASTEGGFGASGNTIYF. The CDR3 coding sequence is TGTGCCAGCACCGAAGGAGGGTTCGGGGCCTCTGGAAACACCATATATTTT. The rearrangement links TRBV2 to TRBJ1-3; possible D gene TRBD1, 5 bases. CDR1 is SNHLY, CDR2 FYNNEI, per germline. CDR3 size: 17 residues. The ends were cut back, 7 bases at V and 0 bases at J, with 19 bases in the middle.

The chain employs TRBV5-1 and TRBJ1-2; 9 nucleotides agree with TRBD1. Germline lookup yields CDR1 SGHRS and CDR2 YFSETQ. The ends lost 5 bases at V and 6 bases at J; junction bases unmatched: 11. The length of the CDR3 is 15 residues. The CDR3 sequence: CASSWTGERFDGYTF. CDR3 nucleotides: TGCGCCAGCAGTTGGACAGGGGAAAGGTTTGATGGCTACACCTTC.

The rearrangement uses TRBV15 and TRBJ1-2, with a weak D call TRBD1 (6 bases). The CDR3 is 17 amino acids. V lost 0 bases and J lost 4, with 18 bases in between. Germline V CDR1 and CDR2: LNHNV, YYDKDF (reference sequence). CDR3: CATSRDPPLGQIYGYTF. CDR3 DNA: TGTGCCACCAGCAGAGATCCCCCTCTTGGACAGATCTATGGCTACACCTTC. The full variable domain, completed using reference TRBV15 and TRBJ1-2, is DAMVIQNPRYQVTQFGKPVTLSCSQTLNHNVMYWYQQKSSQAPKLLFHYYDKDFNNEADTPDNFQSRRPNTSFCFLDIRSPGLGDTAMYLCATSRDPPLGQIYGYTFGSGTRLTVV.

The J gene is TRBJ2-1, the V gene TRBV4-1, with a possible D match to TRBD1 (6 bases). CDR3 length equals 13 residues. Germline CDR1 and CDR2: MGHRA and YSYEKL. Trimming cost V 4 bases and J 7 bases, with 11 bases left between them. CDR3 protein: CASSLARGNEQFF. CDR3 coding DNA: TGCGCCAGCAGCCTAGCGAGGGGGAATGAGCAGTTCTTC.

The CDR3 bases are TGTGCCAGCAGTACCATAGACACCGGCGGCTACACCTTC. Its protein is CASSTIDTGGYTF. The V call is TRBV6-5, the J call TRBJ1-2; D not certain. The ends were cut back, 5 bases at V and 8 bases at J, with 15 bases in the middle. The CDR3 is 13 residues long. Germline loops: CDR1 MNHEY, CDR2 SVGAGI.

The J gene is TRBJ2-5, the V gene TRBV7-9, with D possibly being TRBD2 (5 bases). V was trimmed by 5 bases and J by 0 bases, leaving 13 bases between them. The CDR3 runs to 15 residues. In germline, CDR1 is SEHNR, CDR2 FQNEAQ (reference sequence). The CDR3 DNA reads TGTGCCAGCAGCCTAGGAAGGGAGTACCAAGAGACCCAGTACTTC. Residues: CASSLGREYQETQYF.

The rearrangement links TRBV4-1 to TRBJ1-1; 8 positions match TRBD1. V trimming: 2 bases; J trimming: 4 bases; junction bases outside the gene matches: 6. The CDR3 is 15 residues long. Germline CDR1 reads MGHRA; CDR2 reads YSYEKL. This CDR3 reads CASSQLITGGTEAFF. The CDR3 region has the DNA TGCGCCAGCAGCCAATTAATAACAGGGGGCACTGAAGCTTTCTTT.

This clone occurred a few times. The J gene is TRBJ2-6, the V gene TRBV7-8, with 12 bases identical to TRBD2. CDR3 length: 19 amino acids. V lost 5 bases to trimming and J lost 0 bases; unmatched junction nucleotides: 8. CDR1 and CDR2 from the germline V gene are SGHVS and FQNEAQ. This chain's CDR3 is CASSPRTSGASSGANVLTF. The CDR3 region has the DNA TGTGCCAGCAGCCCACGGACTAGCGGGGCCAGCTCTGGGGCCAACGTCCTGACTTTC.

This chain links TRBV30 with TRBJ1-5; weak D call: TRBD1 (6 bases). This CDR3 has 14 amino acids. Trimming stripped 3 bases from V and 1 base from J, with 10 bases between. CDR1 is GTSNPN, CDR2 SVGIG, per germline (reference sequence). CDR3 sequence (DNA): TGTGCCTGGAGCAGGGACATAAGCAATCAGCCCCAGCATTTT. Protein product: CAWSRDISNQPQHF.

The genes are TRBV19 and TRBJ1-4, with 9 nucleotides matching TRBD1. Germline-derived CDR1 and CDR2 are LNHDA and SQIVND (reference sequence). The CDR3 runs to 17 residues. The V and J ends lost 1 base and 8 bases, in that order; junction bases with no gene match: 11. This CDR3 reads CASSIVSWTGEGEKLFF. The CDR3 DNA is TGTGCCAGTAGTATAGTTTCCTGGACAGGGGAGGGAGAAAAACTGTTTTTT. Combining the CDR3 with reference TRBV19 and TRBJ1-4 gives the whole variable domain DGGITQSPKYLFRKEGQNVTLSCEQNLNHDAMYWYRQDPGQGLRLIYYSQIVNDFQKGDIAEGYSVSREKKESFPLTVTSAQKNPTAFYLCASSIVSWTGEGEKLFFGSGTQLSVL.